The subject of this entry is one T cell receptor (beta chain). Its antigen is as yet unknown. The sample comes from a study of T cell responses to AZD1222 COVID-19 vaccine. For the study at large: Pooling of second doses given at about 4 or about 12 weeks was done. Study-level findings and limits: Baseline serostatus was positive in only a handful of AZD1222 recipients. A rise in Spike-specific TCR breadth and depth followed two AZD1222 doses. CD4 TCRs associated with vaccination spanned spike, dominating at 160-218 and 743-854.

Trimming cost V 7 bases and J 2 bases, with 5 bases left between them. The CDR3 has 12 amino acids. Germline V gene data show CDR1 as MNHEY and CDR2 as SVGAGI. Assay used: immunoSEQ multiplex PCR; TCRdb lists only in-frame clones, some missing. Altogether 150,000 or so clones are present, 85% to 95% being singletons, with the ten largest covering around 1.5%. The chain links TRBV6-5 to TRBJ2-2; D not certain. This TCR came from an adult in good health. The material sequenced was peripheral blood, taken on day 0 of AZD1222 vaccination. The CDR3 loop is CASIPNTGELFF. The CDR3 bases are TGTGCCAGCATCCCTAACACCGGGGAGCTGTTTTTT.